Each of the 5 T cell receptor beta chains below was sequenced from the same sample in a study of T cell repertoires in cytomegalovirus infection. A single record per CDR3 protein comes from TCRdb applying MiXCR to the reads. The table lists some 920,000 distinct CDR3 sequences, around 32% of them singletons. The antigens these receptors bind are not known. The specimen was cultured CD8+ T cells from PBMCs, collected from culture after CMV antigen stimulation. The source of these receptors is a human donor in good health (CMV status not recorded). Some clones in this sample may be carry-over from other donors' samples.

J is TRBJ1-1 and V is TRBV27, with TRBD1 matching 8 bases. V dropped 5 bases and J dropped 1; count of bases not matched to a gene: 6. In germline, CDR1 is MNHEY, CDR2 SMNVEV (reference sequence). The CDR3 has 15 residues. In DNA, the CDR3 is TGTGCCAGCAGTCCCGCGACAGGGGAGAACACTGAAGCTTTCTTT. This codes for CASSPATGENTEAFF.

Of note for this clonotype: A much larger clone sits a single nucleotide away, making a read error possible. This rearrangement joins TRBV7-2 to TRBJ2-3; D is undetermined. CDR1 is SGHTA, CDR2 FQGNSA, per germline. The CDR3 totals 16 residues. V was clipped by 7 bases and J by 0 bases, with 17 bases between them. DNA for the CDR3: TGTGCCAGCACGAATTCAAATGTTCTTAGCACAGATACGCAGTATTTT. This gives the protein CASTNSNVLSTDTQYF.

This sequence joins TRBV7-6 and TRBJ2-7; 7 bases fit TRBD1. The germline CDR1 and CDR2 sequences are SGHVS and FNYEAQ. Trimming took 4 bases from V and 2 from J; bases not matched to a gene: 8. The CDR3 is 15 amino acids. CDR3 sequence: CASSSTGAPAYEQYF. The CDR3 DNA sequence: TGTGCCAGCAGCTCAACAGGGGCCCCAGCCTACGAGCAGTACTTC.

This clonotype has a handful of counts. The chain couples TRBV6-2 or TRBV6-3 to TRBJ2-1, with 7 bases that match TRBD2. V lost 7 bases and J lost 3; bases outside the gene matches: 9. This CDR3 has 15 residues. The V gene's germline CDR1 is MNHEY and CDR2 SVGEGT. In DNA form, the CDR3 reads TGTGCCAGCACTACCTCCAAGCGGGGCTACAATGAGCAGTTCTTC. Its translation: CASTTSKRGYNEQFF.

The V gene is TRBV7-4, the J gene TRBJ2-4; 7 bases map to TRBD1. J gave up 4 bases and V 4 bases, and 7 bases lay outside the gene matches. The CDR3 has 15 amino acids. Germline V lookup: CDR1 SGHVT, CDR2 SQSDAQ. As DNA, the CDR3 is TGTGCCAGCAGCTGGAATATACAGGGGAAAAACATTCAGTACTTC. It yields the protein CASSWNIQGKNIQYF.